One sample yielded the 21 T cell receptor beta chains listed below, sequenced in a study of T cell repertoires in aging, cancer and after chemotherapy (dated by TCRdb to between 2018 and 2021). TCR beta rearrangements were amplified from genomic DNA isolated from peripheral blood, not from sorted cells or RNA. Sequencing instrument: Illumina MiSeq. Rearranged TRB sequences spanning V, D and J segments were amplified by multiplex touch-down PCR using a mixed TRB-A/B primer pool. The raw public data were reprocessed by TCRdb itself: fastp quality trimming at Q25, MiXCR clonotype calling, in-frame beta chains only. Each entry merges the rows of one CDR3 protein and shows their most common DNA and genes. The table for this sample lists 870 or so distinct CDR3 sequences; 45% to 65% of them were counted only once. The biggest ten clones account for roughly 34% of the sample. The sequencing sample was made of blood. The receptors stem from a human donor with a blood cancer.

The J gene is TRBJ2-7, the V gene TRBV29-1; 8 bases fit TRBD2. Trimming at V came to 4 bases and at J to 3 bases, leaving 8 bases not matched to a gene. The CDR3 covers 14 residues. The V gene's germline CDR1 is SQVTM and CDR2 ANQGSEA. CDR3 region: CSVASGGRFYEQYF. CDR3 nucleotides: TGCAGCGTTGCGAGCGGGGGAAGATTCTACGAGCAGTACTTC.

This clonotype rates as large. This rearrangement joins TRBV12-3 or TRBV12-4 to TRBJ2-7; D is possibly TRBD2 (5 bases). This CDR3 spans 11 amino acids. The V and J ends lost 8 bases and 5 bases respectively, with 10 bases between them. The CDR3 DNA reads TGTGCCAGCGGGAGATACGACGAGCAGTACTTC. Translated, it gives CASGRYDEQYF.

The rearrangement joins TRBV28 to TRBJ1-5, with D unclear. CDR1 is MDHEN, CDR2 SYDVKM, per germline. The V end lost 3 bases, the J end lost 5 bases, and 11 bases lay between the germline ends. The CDR3 extends over 14 amino acids. DNA for the CDR3: TGTGCCAGCAGTTTCCGGTATGGCGATCAGCCCCAGCATTTT. Its protein is CASSFRYGDQPQHF. Combining the CDR3 with reference TRBV28 and TRBJ1-5 gives the whole variable domain DVKVTQSSRYLVKRTGEKVFLECVQDMDHENMFWYRQDPGLGLRLIYFSYDVKMKEKGDIPEGYSVSREKKERFSLILESASTNQTSMYLCASSFRYGDQPQHFGDGTRLSIL.

CDR3 protein: CSVGQGLETQYF. The CDR3 nucleotides read TGCAGCGTTGGGCAGGGGTTAGAGACCCAGTACTTC. The rearrangement uses TRBV29-1 and TRBJ2-5, with D maybe TRBD1 (6 bases). Trimming stripped 4 bases from V and 4 bases from J, with 10 bases between. The CDR3 runs 12 residues. Germline V gene data show CDR1 as SQVTM and CDR2 as ANQGSEA.

This clonotype was picked up one time. This sequence joins TRBV30 and TRBJ2-3; D is ambiguous. V lost 7 bases and J 4 bases, leaving 12 bases between the germline ends. The CDR3 sequence is 12 residues long. The germline V gene encodes CDR1 GTSNPN and CDR2 SVGIG (reference sequence). The chain's CDR3 is CAFRGSADTQYF. The CDR3 nucleotides are TGTGCCTTTAGAGGATCCGCAGATACGCAGTATTTT.

This clonotype is categorized as large. The chain combines TRBV19 with TRBJ1-1, with TRBD1 as a possible D gene (5 bases). CDR3 length: 14 residues. Between the trimmed V and J ends, which lost 5 bases and 1 base, there was a span of 11 bases. Germline CDR1 is LNHDA and CDR2 is SQIVND (reference sequence). CDR3 in DNA: TGTGCCAGTAGTCCCTGGGACGGGAACACTGAAGCTTTCTTT. Amino acids: CASSPWDGNTEAFF.

Worth noting for this clonotype: At one end, the junction sequence differs from germline, possibly due to a read error. This chain connects TRBV28 to TRBJ2-7, with D hard to call. Germline values: CDR1 MDHEN, CDR2 SYDVKM. The CDR3 loop spans 11 amino acids. The CDR3 is CYSADSYEQYF. CDR3 nucleotides: TGCTACAGTGCAGACTCCTACGAGCAGTACTTC.

In its sample, this clonotype is large (0.1 to 1%). J is TRBJ2-7 and V is TRBV5-5; unclear D gene. This CDR3 has 14 amino acids. V lost 0 bases and J 6 bases, leaving 13 bases between the germline ends. Germline CDR1 SGHKS, CDR2 YYEKEE (reference sequence). CDR3 nucleotide sequence: TGTGCCAGCAGCTTGGCGTCTGCCCTGCGCGAGCAGTACTTC. Its translation: CASSLASALREQYF.

The V and J genes are TRBV27 and TRBJ2-5; TRBD2 agrees at 7 bases. V lost 6 bases to trimming and J lost 0 bases; unmatched junction nucleotides: 7. Per germline, CDR1 MNHEY and CDR2 SMNVEV (reference sequence). The CDR3 is 15 residues long. The chain's CDR3 is CASSPRDYDQETQYF. The CDR3 DNA follows: TGTGCCAGCAGCCCAAGGGACTACGACCAAGAGACCCAGTACTTC.

V and J are TRBV27 and TRBJ1-5; no definite D call. The V gene's germline CDR1 is MNHEY and CDR2 SMNVEV (reference sequence). The CDR3 runs to 11 residues. Trimming cost V 0 bases and J 6 bases, with 0 bases left between them. The DNA for the CDR3 is TGTGCCAGCAGTTTATCTCAGCCCCAGCATTTT. Its protein product is CASSLSQPQHF.

The CDR3 region is CASSFGGSTDTQYF. Written as DNA, the CDR3 is TGTGCCAGCAGCTTCGGTGGAAGCACAGATACGCAGTATTTT. This chain joins TRBV7-9 and TRBJ2-3; D unresolved. The CDR3 is 14 residues long. CDR1 and CDR2 (germline): SEHNR, FQNEAQ (reference sequence). V lost 3 bases to trimming and J lost 0 bases, with 7 bases between them.

This clonotype was observed a few times. The genes are TRBV12-3 or TRBV12-4 and TRBJ2-1; 14 bases line up with TRBD2. The CDR3 has 17 residues. The J segment lost 4 bases and the V segment lost 5 bases, leaving 7 bases of the junction unmatched. CDR3 region: CASSPRTSGRRYNEQFF. The CDR3 DNA is TGTGCCAGCAGTCCTCGGACTAGCGGGAGGCGATACAATGAGCAGTTCTTC.

This clonotype is large by share. This chain uses TRBV6-4 with TRBJ1-4; no firm D call. Trimming removed 7 bases from V and 4 bases from J, with 13 bases in between. The CDR3 extends over 14 amino acids. The germline V gene encodes CDR1 MRHNA and CDR2 SNTAGT. DNA of the CDR3: TGTGCCAGCACCGGACGCGCATTTAATGAAAAACTGTTTTTT. The encoded protein is CASTGRAFNEKLFF.

J is TRBJ2-7 and V is TRBV28; 7 bases are a match to TRBD2. Trimming removed 3 bases from V and 3 bases from J; junction bases left unmatched: 8. Germline assignment: CDR1 MDHEN and CDR2 SYDVKM. This CDR3 region has 15 residues. The CDR3 here is CASSFGRRDYYEQYF. CDR3 bases: TGTGCCAGCAGTTTCGGTAGGCGGGACTACTACGAGCAGTACTTC. Supplemented by reference TRBV28 and TRBJ2-7, the full variable domain reads DVKVTQSSRYLVKRTGEKVFLECVQDMDHENMFWYRQDPGLGLRLIYFSYDVKMKEKGDIPEGYSVSREKKERFSLILESASTNQTSMYLCASSFGRRDYYEQYFGPGTRLTVT.

The chain employs TRBV5-6 and TRBJ2-7, with TRBD2 matching over 11 bases. Germline CDR1 reads SGHDT; CDR2 reads YYEEEE. The J segment lost 2 bases and the V segment lost 5 bases, leaving 12 bases of the junction unmatched. The CDR3 covers 17 residues. CDR3 amino acids: CASSYQTSGTFTYEQYF. CDR3 nucleotides: TGTGCCAGCAGTTATCAGACTAGCGGGACGTTCACCTACGAGCAGTACTTC.

By share of the sample, this clonotype is large. The gene calls are TRBV30 and TRBJ2-4; D not certain. The CDR3 has 19 amino acids. V lost 0 bases to trimming and J lost 0 bases, with 21 bases between them. The germline CDR1 and CDR2 sequences are GTSNPN and SVGIG (reference sequence). The DNA of the CDR3 is TGTGCCTGGAGTGTACAGATTGGCTATACTACCATAGCCAAAAACATTCAGTACTTC. This translates into CAWSVQIGYTTIAKNIQYF.

Note on this clonotype: A single base separates this from a much larger clone, so it may be a read error. V and J are TRBV20-1 and TRBJ1-1; 8 nucleotides align to TRBD1. This CDR3 region has 13 residues. Germline CDR1 is DFQATT and CDR2 is SNEGSKA (reference sequence). DNA for the CDR3: TGCAGTGCTAGATCTGACAGGGGCACTAAAGCTTTCTTT. Amino acid sequence: CSARSDRGTKAFF.

This clonotype turned up a few times. The chain employs TRBV29-1 and TRBJ1-2, with no clear D. The germline gives CDR1 SQVTM, CDR2 ANQGSEA. Trimming stripped 7 bases from V and 2 bases from J, with 14 bases between. The CDR3 runs 13 residues. The CDR3 DNA reads as TGCAGCGGGCGGGAGGCTTACAACTATGGCTACACCTTC. Residues: CSGREAYNYGYTF. Drawing the rest from reference TRBV29-1 and TRBJ1-2, the complete variable domain is SAVISQKPSRDICQRGTSLTIQCQVDSQVTMMFWYRQQPGQSLTLIATANQGSEATYESGFVIDKFPISRPNLTFSTLTVSNMSPEDSSIYLCSGREAYNYGYTFGSGTRLTVV.

This clonotype is judged medium-sized (0.01 to 0.1%). V usage is TRBV20-1 and J usage is TRBJ2-4, with TRBD2 matching over 8 bases. The CDR3 covers 15 residues. J lost 2 bases, V lost 6 bases, and 9 bases had no gene match. Germline loops: CDR1 DFQATT, CDR2 SNEGSKA (reference sequence). As DNA, the CDR3 is TGCAGTGCCCCTACTAGCGGACGGACCAAAAACATTCAGTACTTC. Its protein product is CSAPTSGRTKNIQYF.

CDR3 protein: CASSFLTLQETQYF. As DNA, the CDR3 is TGTGCCAGCAGCTTTCTGACCCTCCAAGAGACCCAGTACTTC. This chain joins TRBV5-5 and TRBJ2-5; D gene ambiguous. Germline V gene data show CDR1 as SGHKS and CDR2 as YYEKEE (reference sequence). Trimming cost V 2 bases and J 1 base, with 9 bases left between them. The CDR3 contains 14 residues.

This clonotype is classed as medium-sized. The chain recombines TRBV28 with TRBJ2-7; no reliable D call. The CDR3 spans 13 residues. Trimming took 6 bases from V and 2 from J, leaving 11 bases between them. Germline CDR1 reads MDHEN; CDR2 reads SYDVKM. The CDR3 here is CASSTRQPYEQYF. CDR3 DNA: TGTGCCAGCAGCACCCGGCAGCCCTACGAGCAGTACTTC.